This T cell receptor (beta chain) was sequenced in a study of shared clonotypes between healthy human individuals. The study's findings and limits: Around 5% of naive CD4 clonotypes were common to a handful of donors. Among donors, the sharing of clonotypes was expected to be influenced by sequencing depth.

Libraries were prepared by immunoSEQ multiplex PCR; TCRdb keeps only in-frame clonotypes and omits some of them. The table has 2 million to 3 million clones, 93% seen once; the top ten hold around 0.4%. Each sample came from a Caucasian adult donor living in Nashville, Tennessee. On this clone: Its target is not known.

Germline-derived CDR1 and CDR2 are MNHEY and SVGAGI. CDR3 size: 15 residues. V lost 7 bases to trimming and J lost 3 bases; unmatched junction nucleotides: 11. The sequencing sample was made of naive CD4+ T cells from PBMCs. Stated subset: CD45RA+ positively selected. The chain employs TRBV6-5 and TRBJ1-2, with 7 bases fitting TRBD1. The origin of this receptor is a young man in good health. Some clones in this sample may be carry-over from other donors' samples. DNA of the CDR3: TGTGCCAGCACCAGATCCCAGGGGGAAGACTATGGCTACACCTTC. Translating it yields CASTRSQGEDYGYTF.